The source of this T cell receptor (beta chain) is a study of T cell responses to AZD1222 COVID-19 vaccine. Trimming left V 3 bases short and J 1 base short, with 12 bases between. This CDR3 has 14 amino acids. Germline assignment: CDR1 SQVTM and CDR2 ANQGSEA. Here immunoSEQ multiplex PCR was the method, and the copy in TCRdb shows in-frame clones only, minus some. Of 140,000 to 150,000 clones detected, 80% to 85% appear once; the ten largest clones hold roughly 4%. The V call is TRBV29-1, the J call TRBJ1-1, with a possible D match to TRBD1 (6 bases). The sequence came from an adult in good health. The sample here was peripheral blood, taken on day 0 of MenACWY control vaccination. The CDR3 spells CSVEGGAGNTEAFF. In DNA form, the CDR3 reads TGCAGCGTTGAGGGGGGCGCCGGGAACACTGAAGCTTTCTTT.